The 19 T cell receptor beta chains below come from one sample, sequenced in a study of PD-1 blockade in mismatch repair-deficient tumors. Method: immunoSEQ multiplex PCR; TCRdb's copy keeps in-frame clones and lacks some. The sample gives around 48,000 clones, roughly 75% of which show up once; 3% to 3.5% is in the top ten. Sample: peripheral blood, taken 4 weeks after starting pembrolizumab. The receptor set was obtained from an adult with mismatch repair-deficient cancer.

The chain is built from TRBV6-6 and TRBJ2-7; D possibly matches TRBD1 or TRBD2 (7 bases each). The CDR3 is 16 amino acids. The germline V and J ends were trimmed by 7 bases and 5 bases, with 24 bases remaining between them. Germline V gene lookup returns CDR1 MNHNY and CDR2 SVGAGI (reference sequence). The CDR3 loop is CASTPRGRAYGDEQYF. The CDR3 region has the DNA TGTGCCAGCACCCCCAGGGGGAGGGCCTATGGTGACGAGCAGTACTTC.

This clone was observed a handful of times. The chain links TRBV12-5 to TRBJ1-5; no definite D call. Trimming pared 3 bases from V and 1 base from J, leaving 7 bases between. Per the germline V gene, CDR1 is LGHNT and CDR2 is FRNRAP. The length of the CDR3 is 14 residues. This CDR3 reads CASGFGLSNQPQHF. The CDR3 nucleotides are TGTGCTAGTGGTTTCGGACTCAGCAATCAGCCCCAGCATTTT.

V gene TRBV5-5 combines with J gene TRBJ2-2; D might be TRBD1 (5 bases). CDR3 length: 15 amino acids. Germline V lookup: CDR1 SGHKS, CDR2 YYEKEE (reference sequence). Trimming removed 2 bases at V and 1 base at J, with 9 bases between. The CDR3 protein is CASSFGRENTGELFF. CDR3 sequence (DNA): TGTGCCAGCAGCTTCGGCAGGGAGAACACCGGGGAGCTGTTTTTT.

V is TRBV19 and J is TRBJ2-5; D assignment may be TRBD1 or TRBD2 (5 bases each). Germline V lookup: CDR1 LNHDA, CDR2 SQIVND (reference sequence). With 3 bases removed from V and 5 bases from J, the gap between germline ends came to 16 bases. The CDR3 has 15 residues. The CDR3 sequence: CASSINPGSLETQYF. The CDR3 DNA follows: TGTGCCAGTAGTATCAATCCAGGGAGCTTGGAGACCCAGTACTTC.

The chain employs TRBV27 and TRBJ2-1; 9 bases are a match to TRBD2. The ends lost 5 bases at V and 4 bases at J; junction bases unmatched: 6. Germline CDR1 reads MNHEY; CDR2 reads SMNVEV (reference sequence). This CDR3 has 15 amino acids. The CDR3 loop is CASSLAGSFYNEQFF. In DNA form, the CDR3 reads TGTGCCAGCAGTCTAGCGGGGTCCTTTTACAATGAGCAGTTCTTC.

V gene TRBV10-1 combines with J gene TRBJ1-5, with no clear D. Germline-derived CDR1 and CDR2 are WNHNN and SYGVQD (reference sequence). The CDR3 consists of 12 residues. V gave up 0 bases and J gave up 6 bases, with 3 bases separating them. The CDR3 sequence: CASSESSQPQHF. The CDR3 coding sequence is TGCGCCAGCAGTGAGTCCAGTCAGCCCCAGCATTTT.

The DNA of the CDR3 is TGTGCCAGCAGCCTACGACAGAGGGTCCAAGAGACCCAGTACTTC. Residues: CASSLRQRVQETQYF. The rearrangement joins TRBV7-9 to TRBJ2-5; D may correspond to TRBD1 or TRBD2 (5 bases each). The CDR3 totals 15 residues. From germline, CDR1 is SEHNR and CDR2 FQNEAQ (reference sequence). V lost 5 bases to trimming and J lost 1 base, with 14 bases between them. Full variable domain (missing parts from reference TRBV7-9 and TRBJ2-5): DTGVSQNPRHKITKRGQNVTFRCDPISEHNRLYWYRQTLGQGPEFLTYFQNEAQLEKSRLLSDRFSAERPKGSFSTLEIQRTEQGDSAMYLCASSLRQRVQETQYFGPGTRLLVL.

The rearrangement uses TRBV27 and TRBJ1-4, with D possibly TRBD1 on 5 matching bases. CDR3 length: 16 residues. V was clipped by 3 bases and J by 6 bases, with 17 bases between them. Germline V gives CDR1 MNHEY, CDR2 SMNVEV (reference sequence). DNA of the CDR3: TGTGCCAGCAGTTTTCGGGGGAATCCTATGGATGAAAAACTGTTTTTT. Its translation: CASSFRGNPMDEKLFF. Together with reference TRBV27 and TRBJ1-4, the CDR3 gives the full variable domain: EAQVTQNPRYLITVTGKKLTVTCSQNMNHEYMSWYRQDPGLGLRQIYYSMNVEVTDKGDVPEGYKVSRKEKRNFPLILESPSPNQTSLYFCASSFRGNPMDEKLFFGSGTQLSVL.

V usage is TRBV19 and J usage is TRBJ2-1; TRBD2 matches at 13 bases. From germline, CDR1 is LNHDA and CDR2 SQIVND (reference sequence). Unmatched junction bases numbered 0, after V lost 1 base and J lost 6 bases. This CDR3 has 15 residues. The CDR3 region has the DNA TGTGCCAGTAGTATAGGACTAGCGGGAGGCAATGAGCAGTTCTTC. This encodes CASSIGLAGGNEQFF.

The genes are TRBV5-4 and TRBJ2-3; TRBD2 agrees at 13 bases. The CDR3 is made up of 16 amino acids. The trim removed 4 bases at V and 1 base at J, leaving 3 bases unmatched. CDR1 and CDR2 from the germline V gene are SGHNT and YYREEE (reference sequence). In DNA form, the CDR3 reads TGTGCCAGCAGCACCACTAGCGGGAGGGGCACAGATACGCAGTATTTT. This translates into CASSTTSGRGTDTQYF.

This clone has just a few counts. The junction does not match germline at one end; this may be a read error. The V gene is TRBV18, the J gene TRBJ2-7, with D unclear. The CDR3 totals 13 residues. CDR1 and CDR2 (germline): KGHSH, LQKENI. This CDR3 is CASSPVTAYEQYF. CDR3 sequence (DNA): TGTGCCAGCTCACCGGTGACTGCCTACGAACAGTACTTC.

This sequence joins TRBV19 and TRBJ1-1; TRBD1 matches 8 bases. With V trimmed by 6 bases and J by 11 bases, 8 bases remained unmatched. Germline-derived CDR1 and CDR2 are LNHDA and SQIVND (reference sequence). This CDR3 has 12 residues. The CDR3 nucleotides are TGTGCCAGTAGCCAAACAGGGGGAAGGGCTTTCTTT. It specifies CASSQTGGRAFF.

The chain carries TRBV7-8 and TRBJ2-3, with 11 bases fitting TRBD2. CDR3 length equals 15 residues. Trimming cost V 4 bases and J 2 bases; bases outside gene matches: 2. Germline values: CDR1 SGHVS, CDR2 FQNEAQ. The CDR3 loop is CASSSSGRPTDTQYF. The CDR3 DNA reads TGTGCCAGCAGCTCTAGCGGGAGGCCCACAGATACGCAGTATTTT.

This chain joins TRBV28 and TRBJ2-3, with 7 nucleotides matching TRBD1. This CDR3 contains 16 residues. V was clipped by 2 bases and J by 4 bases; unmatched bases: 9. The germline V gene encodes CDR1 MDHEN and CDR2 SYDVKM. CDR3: CASSLEGARLADTQYF. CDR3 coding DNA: TGTGCCAGCAGTTTAGAGGGGGCAAGGTTGGCAGATACGCAGTATTTT.

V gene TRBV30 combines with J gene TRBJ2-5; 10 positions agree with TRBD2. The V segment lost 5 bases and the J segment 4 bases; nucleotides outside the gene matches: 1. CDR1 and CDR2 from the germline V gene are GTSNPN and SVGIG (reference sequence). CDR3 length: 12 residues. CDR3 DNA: TGTGCCTGGGAGCGGGAGGGAGAGACCCAGTACTTC. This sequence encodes CAWEREGETQYF. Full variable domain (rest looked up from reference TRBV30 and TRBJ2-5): SQTIHQWPATLVQPVGSPLSLECTVEGTSNPNLYWYRQAAGRGLQLLFYSVGIGQISSEVPQNLSASRPQDRQFILSSKKLLLSDSGFYLCAWEREGETQYFGPGTRLLVL.

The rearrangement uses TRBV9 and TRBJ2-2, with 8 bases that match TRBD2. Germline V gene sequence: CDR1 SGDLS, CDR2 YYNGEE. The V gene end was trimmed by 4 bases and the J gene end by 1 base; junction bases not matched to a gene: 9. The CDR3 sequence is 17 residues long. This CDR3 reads CASSPRGGGGNTGELFF. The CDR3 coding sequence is TGTGCCAGCAGCCCCCGGGGGGGAGGGGGGAACACCGGGGAGCTGTTTTTT.

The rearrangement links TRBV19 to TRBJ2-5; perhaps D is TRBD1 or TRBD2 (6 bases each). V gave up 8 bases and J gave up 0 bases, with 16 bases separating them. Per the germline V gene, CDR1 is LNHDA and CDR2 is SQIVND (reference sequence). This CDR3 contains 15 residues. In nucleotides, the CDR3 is TGTGCCAGTCGGGGGCGGACGCCTTACCAAGAGACCCAGTACTTC. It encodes CASRGRTPYQETQYF. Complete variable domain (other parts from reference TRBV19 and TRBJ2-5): DGGITQSPKYLFRKEGQNVTLSCEQNLNHDAMYWYRQDPGQGLRLIYYSQIVNDFQKGDIAEGYSVSREKKESFPLTVTSAQKNPTAFYLCASRGRTPYQETQYFGPGTRLLVL.

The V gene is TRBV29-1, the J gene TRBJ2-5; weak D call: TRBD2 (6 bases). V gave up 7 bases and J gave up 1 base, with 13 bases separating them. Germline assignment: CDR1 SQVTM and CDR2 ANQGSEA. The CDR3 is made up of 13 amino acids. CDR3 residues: CSGTGRGQETQYF. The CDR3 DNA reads TGCAGCGGGACCGGGCGGGGCCAAGAGACCCAGTACTTC. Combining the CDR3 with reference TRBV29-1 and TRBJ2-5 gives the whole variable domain SAVISQKPSRDICQRGTSLTIQCQVDSQVTMMFWYRQQPGQSLTLIATANQGSEATYESGFVIDKFPISRPNLTFSTLTVSNMSPEDSSIYLCSGTGRGQETQYFGPGTRLLVL.

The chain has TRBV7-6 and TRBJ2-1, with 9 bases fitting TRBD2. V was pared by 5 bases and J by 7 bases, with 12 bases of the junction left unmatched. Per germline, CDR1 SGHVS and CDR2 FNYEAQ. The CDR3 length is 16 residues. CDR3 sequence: CASSPVLAGASNEQFF. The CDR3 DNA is TGTGCCAGCAGCCCAGTTTTAGCGGGGGCGAGTAATGAGCAGTTCTTC.